This is a list of T cell receptor beta chains from one sample in a study of T cell responses to AZD1222 COVID-19 vaccine. Sequencing used immunoSEQ multiplex PCR; TCRdb keeps in-frame clones, though not all of them. Altogether 85,000 to 90,000 clones are present, approximately 89% being singletons, with the ten largest covering less than 6%. The specimen was peripheral blood, collected 28 days after the second AZD1222 dose. These receptors came from an adult who received the AZD1222 COVID-19 vaccine. Both conserved end residues are trimmed from each CDR3. Expanded clones get a size class; other rows say once, few or many, or leave the size out.

V: TRBV6-1
size: few
CDR3: ASSGRTGGTSNQPQH

V: TRBV7-2
size: .
CDR3: ASSWYGTSGQETQY

V: TRBV27
size: .
CDR3: ASSFGNTGELF

V: TRBV28
size: .
CDR3: ASSLHGIVQPQH

V: TRBV29-1
size: .
CDR3: SDGGITDTQY

V: TRBV3-1/TRBV3-2
size: once
CDR3: ASSPSTVNTEAF

V: TRBV7-9
size: .
CDR3: ASSTGTGRIGYT

V: TRBV10-3
size: .
CDR3: AISLDYLLTDTQY

V: TRBV28
size: .
CDR3: ASSSHQILDKY

V: TRBV4-2
size: .
CDR3: ASSPRDSLNTEAF

V: TRBV6-6
size: .
CDR3: ASSRVIASGGVDTQY

V: TRBV3-1/TRBV3-2
size: .
CDR3: ASSEGNLSFSETQY

V: TRBV19
size: .
CDR3: ASSISLNGYNEQF

V: TRBV13
size: .
CDR3: ASSSPYEQY

V: TRBV27
size: .
CDR3: ASSLLGANGGDIQY

V: TRBV7-9
size: few
CDR3: ASSLGQGVDQPQH

V: TRBV9
size: .
CDR3: ASSAGGGQETQY

V: TRBV3-1/TRBV3-2
size: .
CDR3: ASSHADGNNQPQH

V: TRBV4-1
size: .
CDR3: ASSQEGGRLNYEQY

V: TRBV20-1
size: many
CDR3: SASQNSYEQY